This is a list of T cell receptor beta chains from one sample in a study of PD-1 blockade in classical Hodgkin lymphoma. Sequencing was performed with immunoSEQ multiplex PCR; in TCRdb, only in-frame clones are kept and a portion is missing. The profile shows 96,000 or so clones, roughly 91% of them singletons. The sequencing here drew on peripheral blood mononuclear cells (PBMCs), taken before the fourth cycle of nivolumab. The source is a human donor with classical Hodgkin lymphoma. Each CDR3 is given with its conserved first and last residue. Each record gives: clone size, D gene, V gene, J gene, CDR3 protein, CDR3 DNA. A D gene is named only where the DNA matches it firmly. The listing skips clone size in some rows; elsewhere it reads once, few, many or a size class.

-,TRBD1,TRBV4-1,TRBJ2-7,CASSPGQGGYEQYF,TGCGCCAGCAGCCCGGGACAGGGGGGCTACGAGCAGTACTTC
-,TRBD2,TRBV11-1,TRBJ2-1,CASSFSGSSYNEQFF,TGTGCCAGCAGCTTTAGCGGGAGCTCCTACAATGAGCAGTTCTTC
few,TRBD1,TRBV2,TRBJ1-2,CASSVRTGAYGYTF,TGTGCCAGCAGTGTTCGGACAGGGGCGTATGGCTACACCTTC
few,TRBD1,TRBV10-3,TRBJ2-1,CAISESGTGYYNEQFF,TGTGCCATCAGTGAGTCCGGGACAGGGTACTACAATGAGCAGTTCTTC
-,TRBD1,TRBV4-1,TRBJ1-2,CASSQGGTGYVGYGYTF,TGCGCCAGCAGCCAAGGGGGGACAGGGTATGTGGGCTATGGCTACACCTTC
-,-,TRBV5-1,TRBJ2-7,CASSLGTDEQYF,TGCGCCAGCAGCCTGGGTACGGACGAGCAGTACTTC
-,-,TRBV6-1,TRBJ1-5,CASVWGNQPQHF,TGTGCCAGCGTTTGGGGCAATCAGCCCCAGCATTTT
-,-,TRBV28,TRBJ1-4,CASSVGQSEKLFF,TGTGCCAGCTCCGTTGGACAGTCTGAAAAACTGTTTTTT
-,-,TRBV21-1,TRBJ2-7,CASSKISTSDPYEQYF,TGTGCCAGCAGCAAAATTTCGACTAGCGACCCCTACGAGCAGTACTTC
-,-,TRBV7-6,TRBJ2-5,CASSLARSRSAKETQYF,TGTGCCAGCAGCTTAGCCAGGTCGCGATCCGCGAAAGAGACCCAGTACTTC
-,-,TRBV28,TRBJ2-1,CASSFPPSNEQFF,TGTGCCAGCAGTTTTCCCCCCTCCAATGAGCAGTTCTTC
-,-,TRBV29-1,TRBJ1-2,CSVEGGYGYTF,TGCAGCGTTGAGGGAGGGTATGGCTACACCTTC
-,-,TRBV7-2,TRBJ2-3,CASSVEAASDTQYF,TGTGCCAGCAGCGTAGAGGCCGCATCAGATACGCAGTATTTT
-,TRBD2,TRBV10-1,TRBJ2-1,CASSETSGLYNEQFF,TGCGCCAGCAGTGAGACTAGCGGACTTTACAATGAGCAGTTCTTC
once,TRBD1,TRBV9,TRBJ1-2,CASSYRTGDTYNYGYTF,TGTGCCAGCAGCTACCGGACAGGGGACACCTACAACTATGGCTACACCTTC
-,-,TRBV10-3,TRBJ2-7,CAISESTYEQYF,TGTGCCATCAGTGAAAGTACCTACGAGCAGTACTTC
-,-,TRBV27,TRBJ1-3,CASSAWTGNTIYF,TGTGCCAGCAGTGCTTGGACGGGAAACACCATATATTTT
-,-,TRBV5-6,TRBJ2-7,CASSLGQIHEQYF,TGTGCCAGCAGCTTGGGGCAGATCCACGAGCAGTACTTC
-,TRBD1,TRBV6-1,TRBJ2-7,CASSEALTGSSYEQYF,TGTGCCAGCAGTGAAGCCCTGACAGGGAGCTCCTACGAGCAGTACTTC
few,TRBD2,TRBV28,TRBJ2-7,CASSLSLAGVEQYF,TGTGCCAGCAGTTTAAGCCTAGCGGGAGTCGAGCAGTACTTC
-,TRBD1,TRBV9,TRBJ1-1,CASSPGQGVTEAFF,TGTGCCAGCAGCCCGGGTCAGGGGGTCACTGAAGCTTTCTTT
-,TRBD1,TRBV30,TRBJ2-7,CAWSTRDRGFLDRYEQYF,TGTGCCTGGAGTACCCGGGACAGGGGATTTCTAGACAGGTACGAGCAGTACTTC
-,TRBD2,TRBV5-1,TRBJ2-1,CASSPIAGGPFNEQFF,TGCGCCAGCAGCCCAATAGCGGGAGGCCCCTTCAATGAGCAGTTCTTC
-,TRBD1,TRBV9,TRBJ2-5,CASSRKDRGSGETQYF,TGTGCCAGCAGCAGGAAGGACAGGGGGTCCGGGGAGACCCAGTACTTC
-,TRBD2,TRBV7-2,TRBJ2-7,CASSSAGSGIYEQYF,TGTGCCAGCAGCTCGGCCGGTAGCGGGATCTACGAGCAGTACTTC
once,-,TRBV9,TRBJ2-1,CASSVESGQNEQFF,TGTGCCAGCAGCGTAGAGAGCGGGCAGAATGAGCAGTTCTTC
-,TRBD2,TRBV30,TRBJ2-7,CAWSVRGRAGEQYF,TGTGCCTGGAGTGTACGTGGGAGGGCCGGGGAGCAGTACTTC
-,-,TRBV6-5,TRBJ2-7,CASSYTGWAYEQYF,TGTGCCAGCAGTTACACAGGGTGGGCCTACGAGCAGTACTTC
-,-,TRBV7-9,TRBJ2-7,CASSLRSGAAPYEQYF,TGTGCCAGCAGCTTACGTTCAGGGGCCGCGCCATACGAGCAGTACTTC
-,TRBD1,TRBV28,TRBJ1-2,CASSQQGAAEGYTF,TGTGCCAGCAGCCAACAGGGGGCGGCGGAAGGCTACACCTTC
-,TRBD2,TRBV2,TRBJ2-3,CASSGLAGGTDTQYF,TGTGCCAGCAGCGGACTAGCGGGAGGCACAGATACGCAGTATTTT
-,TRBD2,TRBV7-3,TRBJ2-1,CASSLAGGRNEQFF,TGTGCCAGCAGCTTAGCGGGAGGCCGCAATGAGCAGTTCTTC
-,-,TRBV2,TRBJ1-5,CASSSGYQPQHF,TGTGCCAGCAGTTCAGGGTATCAGCCCCAGCATTTT
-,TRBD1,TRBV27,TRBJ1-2,CASSLSGQGPYGYTF,TGTGCCAGCAGTTTATCGGGACAGGGGCCCTATGGCTACACCTTC
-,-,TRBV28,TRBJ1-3,CASSSPTRGPGNTIYF,TGTGCCAGCAGTTCTCCCACCCGTGGGCCTGGAAACACCATATATTTT
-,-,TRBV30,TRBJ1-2,CAWSVQGGYGYTF,TGTGCCTGGAGTGTACAAGGGGGCTATGGCTACACCTTC
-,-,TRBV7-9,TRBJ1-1,CASTPLGAEAFF,TGTGCCAGCACCCCTCTTGGGGCTGAAGCTTTCTTT
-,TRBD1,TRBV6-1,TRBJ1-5,CASSENTGVNQPQHF,TGTGCCAGCAGTGAAAATACAGGGGTCAATCAGCCCCAGCATTTT
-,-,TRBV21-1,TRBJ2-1,CASSKPAFEQFF,TGTGCCAGCAGCAAACCCGCGTTTGAGCAGTTCTTC
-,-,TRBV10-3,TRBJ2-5,CAISEGLKASGETQYF,TGTGCCATCAGTGAAGGCTTGAAGGCTAGTGGGGAGACCCAGTACTTC
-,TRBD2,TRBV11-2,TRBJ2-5,CASSSSGGEVQETQYF,TGTGCCAGCAGCTCAAGTGGGGGGGAGGTCCAAGAGACCCAGTACTTC
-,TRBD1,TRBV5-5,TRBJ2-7,CASSSTGGEQYF,TGTGCCAGCAGCTCGACAGGGGGCGAGCAGTACTTC
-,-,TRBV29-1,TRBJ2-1,CSVVNRANSYNEQFF,TGCAGCGTTGTCAACAGGGCCAACTCCTACAATGAGCAGTTCTTC
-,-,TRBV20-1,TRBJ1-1,CSARWGTEAFF,TGCAGTGCTAGGTGGGGGACTGAAGCTTTCTTT
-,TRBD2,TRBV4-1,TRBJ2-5,CASSQAAGVETQYF,TGCGCCAGCAGCCAAGCCGCGGGAGTAGAGACCCAGTACTTC
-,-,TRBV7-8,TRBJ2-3,CASSWGTATSTDTQYF,TGTGCCAGCAGCTGGGGGACTGCAACTAGCACAGATACGCAGTATTTT
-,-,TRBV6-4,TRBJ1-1,CASSDSPGGEAFF,TGTGCCAGCAGTGACTCACCTGGGGGTGAAGCTTTCTTT
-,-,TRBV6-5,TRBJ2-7,CASSYNGKGTTKQYF,TGTGCCAGCAGTTACAACGGAAAAGGGACGACTAAGCAGTACTTC
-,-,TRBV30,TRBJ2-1,CAWTRGSYNEQFF,TGTGCCTGGACTAGGGGATCCTACAATGAGCAGTTCTTC
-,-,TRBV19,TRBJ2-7,CASSIQGGYEQYF,TGTGCCAGTAGTATCCAGGGCGGCTACGAGCAGTACTTC
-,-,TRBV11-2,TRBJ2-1,CASSFSGYNEQFF,TGTGCCAGCAGCTTTAGCGGATACAATGAGCAGTTCTTC
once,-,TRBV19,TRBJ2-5,CAIEGGCKTQYF,TGTGCCATAGAGGGGGGTTGTAAGACCCAGTACTTC
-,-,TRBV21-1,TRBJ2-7,CASKADRGYLVTYEQYF,TGTGCCAGCAAGGCCGACAGGGGGTACCTCGTAACCTACGAGCAGTACTTC
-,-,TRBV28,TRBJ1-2,CASSQPGPYGYTF,TGTGCCAGCAGTCAGCCGGGGCCTTATGGCTACACCTTC
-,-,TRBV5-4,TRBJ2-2,CASSLAGDPTGELFF,TGTGCCAGCAGCTTGGCCGGGGACCCCACCGGGGAGCTGTTTTTT